This TCR beta chain was observed in a study of T cell responses to AZD1222 COVID-19 vaccine. Study background: Second-dose timings of about 4 or about 12 weeks were pooled. Overall study results and limits: There were repertoire samples only from the period after the peak T cell response. Females made up more of the donors, who were largely white British, and clonal diversity may have come out too low.

Details on this clone: What it binds is unknown.

TCRdb keeps only in-frame clones here, not all; method: immunoSEQ multiplex PCR. The table records 130,000 or so clones, over 85% of them present only once. V was pared by 0 bases and J by 8 bases, with 9 bases between. CDR1 SGHDN and CDR2 FVKESK come from the germline V gene. The CDR3 totals 13 residues. This material consisted of peripheral blood, taken on day 0 of AZD1222 vaccination. The clonotype originates from an adult in good health. V usage is TRBV14 and J usage is TRBJ2-3; D call uncertain. The CDR3 nucleotides are TGTGCCAGCAGCCAAGATGTGGCAAGTACGCAGTATTTT. Its translation is CASSQDVASTQYF.